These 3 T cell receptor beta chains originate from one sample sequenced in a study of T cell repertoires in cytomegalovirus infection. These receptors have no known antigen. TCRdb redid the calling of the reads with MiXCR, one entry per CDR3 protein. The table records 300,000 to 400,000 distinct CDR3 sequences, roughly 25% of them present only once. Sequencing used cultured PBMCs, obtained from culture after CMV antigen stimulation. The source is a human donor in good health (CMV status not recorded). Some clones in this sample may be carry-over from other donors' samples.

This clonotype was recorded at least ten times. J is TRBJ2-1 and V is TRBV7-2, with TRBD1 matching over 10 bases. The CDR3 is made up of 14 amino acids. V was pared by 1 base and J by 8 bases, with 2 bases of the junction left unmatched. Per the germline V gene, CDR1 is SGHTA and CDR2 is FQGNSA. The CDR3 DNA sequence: TGTGCCAGCAGCTTAGGACAGGGGGCACATGAGCAGTTCTTC. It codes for CASSLGQGAHEQFF.

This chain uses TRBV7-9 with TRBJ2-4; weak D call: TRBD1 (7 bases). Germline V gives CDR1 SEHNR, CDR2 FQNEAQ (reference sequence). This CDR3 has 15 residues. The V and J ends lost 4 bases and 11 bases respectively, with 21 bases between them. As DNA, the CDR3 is TGTGCCAGCAGCTCACCCCGCGGGACAGAACCTTTTCAGTACTTC. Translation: CASSSPRGTEPFQYF.

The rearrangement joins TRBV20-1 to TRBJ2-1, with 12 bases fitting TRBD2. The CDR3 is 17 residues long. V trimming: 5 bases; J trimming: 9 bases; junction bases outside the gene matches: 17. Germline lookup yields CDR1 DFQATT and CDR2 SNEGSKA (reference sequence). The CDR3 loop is CSASTKTLAGGPREQFF. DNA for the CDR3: TGCAGTGCTTCAACCAAAACCCTAGCGGGAGGGCCACGTGAGCAGTTCTTC.